This T cell receptor (beta chain) came from a study of T cell responses to AZD1222 COVID-19 vaccine. Study outcomes and limitations: Donor demographics were predominantly white British with a female majority; clonal diversity may be underestimated. Baseline seropositives among AZD1222 recipients totaled only 6 or 7.

The J segment lost 7 bases and the V segment lost 4 bases, leaving 10 bases of the junction unmatched. The CDR3 runs to 16 residues. Germline CDR1 is LNHDA and CDR2 is SQIVND (reference sequence). Second-dose groups at about 4 or about 12 weeks were pooled. As for this clone: Its specificity is not known.

Profiled with immunoSEQ multiplex PCR; TCRdb holds only in-frame clones, not every one. The repertoire has 150,000 or so clones, roughly 91% of them found once; the top ten carry approximately 0.98%. The receptor was isolated from an adult who received the AZD1222 COVID-19 vaccine. V and J are TRBV19 and TRBJ2-1; the match to TRBD2 covers 10 bases. The sample consisted of peripheral blood, taken 28 days after the second AZD1222 dose. CDR3: CASSTILAGVKNEQFF. The DNA of the CDR3 is TGTGCCAGTAGTACGATTCTAGCGGGAGTTAAAAATGAGCAGTTCTTC.